These 20 T cell receptor beta chains were sequenced from one sample in a study of T cell responses to AZD1222 COVID-19 vaccine. Here immunoSEQ multiplex PCR was the method, and the copy in TCRdb shows in-frame clones only, minus some. The table records some 56,000 clones, approximately 89% of them present only once. The material was peripheral blood, obtained 28 days after the second AZD1222 dose. The receptors were sampled from an adult who received the AZD1222 COVID-19 vaccine.

The CDR3 coding sequence is TGTGCCATCCGGGAGGGGGCGATTAACTATGGCTACACCTTC. Residues: CAIREGAINYGYTF. The V gene is TRBV28, the J gene TRBJ1-2; 7 bases are shared with TRBD1. V gave up 10 bases and J gave up 1 base; unmatched junction bases: 9. The germline V gene encodes CDR1 MDHEN and CDR2 SYDVKM. This CDR3 comprises 14 residues.

The rearrangement links TRBV5-1 to TRBJ2-3, with TRBD2 identical over 13 bases. Per the germline V gene, CDR1 is SGHRS and CDR2 is YFSETQ. The CDR3 spans 17 residues. V dropped 4 bases and J dropped 4; count of bases not matched to a gene: 9. CDR3 in amino acids: CASSEGLAGPRADTQYF. In DNA, the CDR3 is TGCGCCAGCAGCGAGGGACTAGCGGGGCCACGGGCAGATACGCAGTATTTT.

The rearrangement links TRBV4-1 to TRBJ2-5; TRBD1 aligns across 8 bases. Trimming cost V 3 bases and J 5 bases; bases outside gene matches: 5. The CDR3 consists of 14 residues. Germline CDR1 and CDR2: MGHRA and YSYEKL. The DNA for the CDR3 is TGCGCCAGCAGCCAGAGCACAGGGGGGGAGACCCAGTACTTC. Translated: CASSQSTGGETQYF.

J is TRBJ2-5 and V is TRBV5-4; 13 nucleotides line up with TRBD2. Germline CDR1 SGHNT, CDR2 YYREEE (reference sequence). The length of the CDR3 is 17 residues. V shed 3 bases and J 2 bases; nucleotides not matched to a gene: 7. CDR3 protein: CASSSLGTSGEQETQYF. CDR3 nucleotides: TGTGCCAGCAGCTCGTTGGGGACTAGCGGGGAACAAGAGACCCAGTACTTC.

This rearrangement joins TRBV7-8 to TRBJ2-7; unclear D gene. CDR3 size: 14 residues. Germline lookup yields CDR1 SGHVS and CDR2 FQNEAQ. Trimming pared 3 bases from V and 0 bases from J, leaving 9 bases between. In DNA form, the CDR3 reads TGTGCCAGCAGCTTTTCAGGATTCTCCTACGAGCAGTACTTC. This encodes CASSFSGFSYEQYF. Supplemented by reference TRBV7-8 and TRBJ2-7, the full variable domain reads GAGVSQSPRYKVAKRGQDVALRCDPISGHVSLFWYQQALGQGPEFLTYFQNEAQLDKSGLPSDRFFAERPEGSVSTLKIQRTQQEDSAVYLCASSFSGFSYEQYFGPGTRLTVT.

The gene calls are TRBV19 and TRBJ2-6; 9 bases are a match to TRBD2. J lost 0 bases, V lost 8 bases, and 14 bases had no gene match. Germline V gene data show CDR1 as LNHDA and CDR2 as SQIVND (reference sequence). The CDR3 covers 19 residues. The CDR3 region is CASLPGTGLASSGANVLTF. The CDR3 nucleotides are TGTGCCAGTCTCCCTGGGACCGGACTAGCGAGCTCTGGGGCCAACGTCCTGACTTTC.

The V call is TRBV19, the J call TRBJ2-1; D uncertain. Looked up from germline, CDR1 is LNHDA and CDR2 is SQIVND (reference sequence). V lost 4 bases to trimming and J lost 4 bases, with 8 bases between them. This CDR3 has 13 residues. The CDR3 reads CASSRAAYNEQFF. The CDR3 DNA follows: TGTGCCAGTAGTAGGGCTGCGTACAATGAGCAGTTCTTC.

This chain connects TRBV10-3 to TRBJ1-2; no clear D. The germline gives CDR1 ENHRY, CDR2 SYGVKD. The length of the CDR3 is 15 residues. V lost 0 bases to trimming and J lost 5 bases, with 13 bases between them. The DNA for the CDR3 is TGTGCCATCAGTGAGTCGAAGGGATCGGGTTATGGCTACACCTTC. This gives the protein CAISESKGSGYGYTF.

This clone was detected a few times. The chain carries TRBV6-5 and TRBJ1-1; 7 bases map to TRBD1. CDR3 length equals 14 residues. Germline trimming cut 4 bases from V and 0 bases from J; bases unmatched to any gene: 2. Germline assignment: CDR1 MNHEY and CDR2 SVGAGI. Here the CDR3 reads CASSFGQVNTEAFF. DNA for the CDR3: TGTGCCAGCAGTTTCGGACAGGTGAACACTGAAGCTTTCTTT.

This clone was detected only once. This chain connects TRBV25-1 to TRBJ2-1; 12 bases fit TRBD2. The CDR3 is made up of 17 amino acids. Germline-derived CDR1 and CDR2 are MGHDK and SYGVNS. The V gene end was trimmed by 3 bases and the J gene end by 1 base; junction bases not matched to a gene: 4. CDR3 amino acids: CASSDRLAGVSYNEQFF. CDR3 sequence (DNA): TGTGCCAGCAGTGACCGACTAGCGGGAGTTTCCTACAATGAGCAGTTCTTC.

The chain is built from TRBV9 and TRBJ2-2; D may be TRBD1 (6 bases). The germline V gene has CDR1 SGDLS and CDR2 YYNGEE. CDR3 length: 15 amino acids. Deletions cut 5 bases from V and 0 bases from J, with 11 bases between. The CDR3 loop is CASSQGNANTGELFF. The CDR3 DNA reads TGTGCCAGCAGTCAGGGGAACGCGAACACCGGGGAGCTGTTTTTT.

This clone is a singleton in its sample. The chain has TRBV27 and TRBJ1-5; TRBD1 might be the D (6 bases). Germline CDR1 reads MNHEY; CDR2 reads SMNVEV (reference sequence). The germline V and J ends were trimmed by 6 bases and 7 bases, with 13 bases remaining between them. The CDR3 loop spans 13 amino acids. The CDR3 DNA reads as TGTGCCAGCAGCCACAGGGCTGGGCAGCCCCAGCATTTT. Protein product: CASSHRAGQPQHF.

This clone was found a few times. The gene calls are TRBV10-2 and TRBJ2-3, with TRBD1 matching over 9 bases. There are 15 residues in the CDR3. J gave up 7 bases and V 3 bases, and 8 bases lay outside the gene matches. Germline V gives CDR1 WSHSY, CDR2 SAAADI. The CDR3 sequence: CASSESQGAVNTQYF. The CDR3 bases are TGCGCCAGCAGTGAATCACAGGGGGCGGTTAATACGCAGTATTTT.

This clone was seen once. The chain is built from TRBV9 and TRBJ1-2; TRBD1 is a possible D gene (5 bases). Between the trimmed V and J ends, which lost 5 bases and 4 bases, there was a span of 18 bases. This CDR3 region has 15 residues. Germline-derived CDR1 and CDR2 are SGDLS and YYNGEE. The DNA for the CDR3 is TGTGCCAGCAGTGAGACCATAGGGGAGGGCTATGGCTACACCTTC. Residues: CASSETIGEGYGYTF.

The chain links TRBV30 to TRBJ1-1; D gene ambiguous. Germline CDR1 reads GTSNPN; CDR2 reads SVGIG (reference sequence). V lost 6 bases to trimming and J lost 5 bases, with 10 bases between them. The CDR3 length is 11 residues. CDR3 loop: CACTKLTEAFF. CDR3 in DNA: TGTGCCTGCACGAAGTTGACTGAAGCTTTCTTT.

The J gene is TRBJ2-1, the V gene TRBV28, with D possibly matching TRBD2 (5 bases). This CDR3 contains 14 residues. V was trimmed by 7 bases and J by 0 bases, leaving 10 bases between them. Germline V gene lookup returns CDR1 MDHEN and CDR2 SYDVKM. The CDR3 coding sequence is TGTGCCAGCACCCTTGGGAGCTCCTACAATGAGCAGTTCTTC. This codes for CASTLGSSYNEQFF.

V usage is TRBV7-6 and J usage is TRBJ2-2, with TRBD2 identical over 7 bases. Germline loops: CDR1 SGHVS, CDR2 FNYEAQ. CDR3 length: 16 amino acids. The ends lost 5 bases at V and 5 bases at J; junction bases unmatched: 11. The CDR3 spells CASSPRAGETTGELFF. In DNA form, the CDR3 reads TGTGCCAGCAGCCCCCGGGCGGGGGAAACGACCGGGGAGCTGTTTTTT.

This clone came up once. V and J are TRBV5-5 and TRBJ1-4; tentatively, D is TRBD1 (5 bases). The germline V gene has CDR1 SGHKS and CDR2 YYEKEE (reference sequence). V shed 4 bases and J shed 2 bases, with 15 bases lying between them. The CDR3 length is 16 residues. The CDR3 DNA follows: TGTGCCAGCAGCCGTCGTTGGCGGGGCACTAATGAAAAACTGTTTTTT. Its translation is CASSRRWRGTNEKLFF.

This chain links TRBV21-1 with TRBJ2-1; the table's D call TRBD1 went unverified against the DNA. TRBV21-1 is a listed pseudogene. This CDR3 comprises 18 residues. The CDR3 sequence: CASSKGRQGDGWDNEQFF. CDR3 nucleotides: TGTGCCAGCAGCAAAGGTCGGCAGGGGGATGGGTGGGACAATGAGCAGTTCTTC.

This chain joins TRBV5-6 and TRBJ1-1; tentative D call: TRBD1 (5 bases). Germline V gives CDR1 SGHDT, CDR2 YYEEEE. The CDR3 contains 14 residues. V shed 4 bases and J shed 1 base, with 11 bases lying between them. In DNA, the CDR3 is TGTGCCAGCAGCCGCCCAGGGCGGAACACTGAAGCTTTCTTT. The encoded protein is CASSRPGRNTEAFF.